Sequencing of this TCR beta chain was carried out in a study of human T cells and chemical hapten exposure (dated by TCRdb to the early 2020s). Background on the whole study: For sensitization, 2% DPC in acetone was applied to a roughly 2 cm by roughly 2 cm area of upper inner arm skin. Throughout the approximately 24-week study period, patients were also given weekly therapeutic DPC doses on the scalp. Patch testing was performed on the upper back with Finn chambers containing 0.01% DPC, and the patch tests were scored after 6 days according to International Contact Dermatitis Research Group standards. The patient cohort, mostly female, included alopecia areata with under or over 50% scalp involvement, alopecia totalis and alopecia universalis. Libraries were pooled for sequencing, and per-sample TCR yields varied mainly because of small differences in library volumes within the pool. Peripheral blood TCR repertoire changes were tracked in vivo in alopecia patients during primary and secondary sensitization to the hapten diphenylcyclopropenone (DPC). Blood samples were taken from patients before sensitization (week 0) and then at 2, 6 and about 24 weeks after DPC sensitization. For TCR sequencing, blood came from some 31 alopecia patients at anywhere from one to four time points (pre-sensitization, 2, 6 and 24 weeks).

The time point label for this specimen denotes: pre-sensitization, week 0. The treatment or condition label of this sample denotes: therapeutic diphenylcyclopropenone sensitization with weekly scalp DPC. At each patch-test visit, blood was drawn before the patch test was applied. Eligible patients were aged 18 to 70, diagnosed with alopecia, deemed suitable for DPC therapy, and excluded if pregnant. Total RNA was extracted from unfractionated whole blood that had been collected in Tempus Blood RNA tubes. As to this clonotype: There is no known antigen for this receptor. Qualities for individual bases were not recorded, and no much larger clone is one base off.

The cysteine opens and the phenylalanine closes a CDR3 of 18 amino acids. Of all the DNA, just the CDR3 is kept, 54 bases in frame from base 1. V is cut back by 0 bases and J by 7 bases, with 17 bases in the junction unmatched. Study-wide findings and limitations: Significantly more large CDR3 similarity clusters were formed by expanded TCRs than by pre-sensitization or healthy control sets, consistent with antigen-driven responses. Repeated subsampling changed both the strength of the expansion versus patch-test correlation and the threshold at which that correlation became significant. The number of TCRs above 1 in 1000 frequency did not change with DPC sensitization; there was no evidence of global repertoire structure alterations. Patch test score correlated positively with the number of PT1 expanded TCRs, reaching significance at thresholds 8, 16 and 32 but not at 4. All patients had alopecia, a presumed autoimmune disease, so their immune response might differ from that of healthy individuals.

Library construction relied on RACE. Sequencing used a NextSeq 500. During library preparation, unique molecular identifiers were attached to individual cDNA molecules so that TCRs could be counted in a quantitative, reproducible way. Both TCR alpha and TCR beta chains were sequenced from each blood RNA sample. The original pipeline was this. A median of approximately 100,000 TCRs per sample was observed, with a range of about 23,224 to 700,000. V, J and CDR3 annotation of the TCR reads was performed with the Decombinator software suite. For PS versus PT1 abundance plots, all samples were subsampled to the same number of TCRs (28,000). TCRs were defined as expanded if absent before sensitization and observed at least eight times at the 2-week time point. Starting from the raw public reads, TCRdb applied fastp trimming at Q25, assembled clones with MiXCR and retained in-frame beta chains. Identical CDR3 protein sequences are pooled into one entry, listed with their most common genes and DNA. These V and J calls derive from TCRdb rather than the authors' analysis. The sample profile shows under 300,000 distinct CDR3 sequences; about 9% of them were found once. 2.3% of the sample comes from the top ten.

This receptor chain uses TRBV12-3 or TRBV12-4 and TRBJ2-7, and TRBD1 aligns with 8 junction nucleotides. The sequence came from a woman in her thirties or forties with alopecia areata. Some clones in this sample may be carry-over from other donors' samples. The source material was whole blood, sampled in connection with sensitization to the hapten diphenylcyclopropenone (DPC). The DNA sequence is given as TGTGCCAGCAGTTTAGCGCGTTGGGGACAGGCCTCCGTTGTGGAGCAGTACTTC. The resulting protein is CASSLARWGQASVVEQYF.